This TCR beta chain was retrieved from a study of T cell repertoires in cytomegalovirus infection. Study-level background: Indicated by public TCR beta signatures were CMV infection and matching HLA type. Whole-study findings and limits: CMV-specific HLA-C-restricted TCR beta clonotypes dominated the ex vivo response. Adding up the frequency of public TCR beta families identified people who carried CMV plus the relevant HLA.

Via MiXCR, TCRdb re-called the reads, giving one row per CDR3 protein. Found here are approximately 100,000 distinct CDR3 sequences, 20% to 30% of them singletons; the top ten hold 39%. On this clonotype: Its target is unknown.

This CDR3 spans 12 amino acids. Looked up from germline, CDR1 is DFQATT and CDR2 is SNEGSKA (reference sequence). V gave up 0 bases and J gave up 5 bases, with 8 bases separating them. Sequenced input: CD8+ T cells from PBMCs. This clonotype originated in a human donor in good health (CMV status not recorded). Some clones in this sample may be carry-over from other donors' samples. The chain is built from TRBV20-1 and TRBJ2-7; no clear D gene. The CDR3 sequence is CSARDLPHEQYF. Here the CDR3 DNA reads TGCAGTGCTAGAGATCTCCCCCACGAGCAGTACTTC.